This record covers a single T cell receptor (beta chain). These data are taken from a study of blood T cell repertoires in COVID-19. At the level of the study: Collection of acute and convalescent COVID-19 samples took place in the United States, Italy and Spain. Sample material is recorded as cDNA or gDNA derived from T cells, B-cell-depleted T cells, or PBMCs.

Methods used by the authors: Reference gene primer amplification in the assay estimated nucleated cell counts. Measured with immunoSEQ multiplex PCR; TCRdb has only the in-frame clones, and not every one. D and trimming come from the DNA, and the V and J calls and clone size come from that table. Of some 120,000 clones in the sample, around 80% were seen once. Unmatched junction bases numbered 5, after V lost 4 bases and J lost 9 bases. The CDR3 spans 12 residues. Germline CDR1 is SGDLS and CDR2 is YYNGEE. This clonotype was obtained from a man in his 70s with acute or convalescent COVID-19. The material sequenced was peripheral blood. This chain links TRBV9 with TRBJ1-2, with TRBD1 matching over 8 bases. CDR3 sequence reads: CASSKGQGSYTF. CDR3 coding DNA: TGTGCCAGCAGCAAAGGACAGGGCAGCTACACCTTC.